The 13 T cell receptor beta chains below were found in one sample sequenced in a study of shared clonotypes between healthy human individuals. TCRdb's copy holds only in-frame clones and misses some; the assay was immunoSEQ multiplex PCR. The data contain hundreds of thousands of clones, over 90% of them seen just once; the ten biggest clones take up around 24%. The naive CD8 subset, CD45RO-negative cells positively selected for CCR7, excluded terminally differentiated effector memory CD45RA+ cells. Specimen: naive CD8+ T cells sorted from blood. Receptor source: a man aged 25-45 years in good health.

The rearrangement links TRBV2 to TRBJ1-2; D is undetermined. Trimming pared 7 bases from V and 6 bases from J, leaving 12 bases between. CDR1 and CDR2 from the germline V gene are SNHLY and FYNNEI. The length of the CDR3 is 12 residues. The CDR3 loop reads CASTTHVDGYTF. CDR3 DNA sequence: TGTGCCAGCACGACACATGTGGATGGCTACACCTTC. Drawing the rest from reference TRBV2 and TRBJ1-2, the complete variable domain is EPEVTQTPSHQVTQMGQEVILRCVPISNHLYFYWYRQILGQKVEFLVSFYNNEISEKSEIFDDQFSVERPDGSNFTLKIRSTKLEDSAMYFCASTTHVDGYTFGSGTRLTVV.

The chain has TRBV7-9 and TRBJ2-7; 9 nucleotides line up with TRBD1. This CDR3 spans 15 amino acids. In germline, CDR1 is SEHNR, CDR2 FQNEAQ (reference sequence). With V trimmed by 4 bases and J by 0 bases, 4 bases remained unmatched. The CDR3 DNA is TGTGCCAGCAGCTCCACGGACAGGGGCTCCTACGAGCAGTACTTC. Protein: CASSSTDRGSYEQYF.

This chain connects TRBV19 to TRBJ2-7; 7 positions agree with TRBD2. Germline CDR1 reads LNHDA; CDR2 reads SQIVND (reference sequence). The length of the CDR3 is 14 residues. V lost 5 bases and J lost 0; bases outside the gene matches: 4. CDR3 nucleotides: TGTGCCAGTAGTGTCGGGGGGAGCTCCTACGAGCAGTACTTC. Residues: CASSVGGSSYEQYF. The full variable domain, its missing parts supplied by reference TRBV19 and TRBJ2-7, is DGGITQSPKYLFRKEGQNVTLSCEQNLNHDAMYWYRQDPGQGLRLIYYSQIVNDFQKGDIAEGYSVSREKKESFPLTVTSAQKNPTAFYLCASSVGGSSYEQYFGPGTRLTVT.

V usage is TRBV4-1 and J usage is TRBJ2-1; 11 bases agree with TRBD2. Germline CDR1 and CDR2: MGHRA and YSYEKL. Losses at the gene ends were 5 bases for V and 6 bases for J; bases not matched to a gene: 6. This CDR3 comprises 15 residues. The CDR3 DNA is TGCGCCAGCAGCAACCTAGCGGGAGGCTCCAATGAGCAGTTCTTC. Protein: CASSNLAGGSNEQFF.

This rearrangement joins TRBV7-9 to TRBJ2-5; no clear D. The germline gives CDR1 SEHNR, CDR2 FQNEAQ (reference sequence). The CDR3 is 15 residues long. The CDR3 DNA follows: TGTGCTGTCCGCGTGTCCCAGGTCCTGGTGGAGACCCAGTACTTC. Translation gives CAVRVSQVLVETQYF.

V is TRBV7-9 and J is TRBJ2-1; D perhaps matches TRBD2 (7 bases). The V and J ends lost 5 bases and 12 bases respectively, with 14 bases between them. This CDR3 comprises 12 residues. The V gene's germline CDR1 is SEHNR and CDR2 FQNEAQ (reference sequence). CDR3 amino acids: CASSETGRVQFF. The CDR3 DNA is TGTGCCAGCAGCGAAACAGGGAGGGTGCAGTTCTTC. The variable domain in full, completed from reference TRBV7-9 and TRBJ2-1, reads DTGVSQNPRHKITKRGQNVTFRCDPISEHNRLYWYRQTLGQGPEFLTYFQNEAQLEKSRLLSDRFSAERPKGSFSTLEIQRTEQGDSAMYLCASSETGRVQFFGPGTRLTVL.

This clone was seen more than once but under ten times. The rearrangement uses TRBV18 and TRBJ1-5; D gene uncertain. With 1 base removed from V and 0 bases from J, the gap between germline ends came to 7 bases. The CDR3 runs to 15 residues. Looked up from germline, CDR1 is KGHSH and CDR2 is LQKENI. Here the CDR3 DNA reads TGTGCCAGCTCACCACGGGCCGATAGCAATCAGCCCCAGCATTTT. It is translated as CASSPRADSNQPQHF. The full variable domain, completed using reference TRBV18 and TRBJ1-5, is NAGVMQNPRHLVRRRGQEARLRCSPMKGHSHVYWYRQLPEEGLKFMVYLQKENIIDESGMPKERFSAEFPKEGPSILRIQQVVRGDSAAYFCASSPRADSNQPQHFGDGTRLSIL.

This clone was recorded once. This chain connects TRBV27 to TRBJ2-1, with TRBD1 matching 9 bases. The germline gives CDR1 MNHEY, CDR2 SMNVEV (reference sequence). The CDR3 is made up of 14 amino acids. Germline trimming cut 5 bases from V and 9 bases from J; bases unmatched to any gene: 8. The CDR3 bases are TGTGCCAGCAGTCCCGGGACAGGGATGAGTGAGCAGTTCTTC. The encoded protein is CASSPGTGMSEQFF.

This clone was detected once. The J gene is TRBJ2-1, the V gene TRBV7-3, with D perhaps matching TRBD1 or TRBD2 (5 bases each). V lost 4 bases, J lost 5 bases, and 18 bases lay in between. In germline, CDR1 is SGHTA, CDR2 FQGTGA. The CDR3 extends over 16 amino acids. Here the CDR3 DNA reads TGTGCCAGCAGCTCCCCCCAGGGACCGGCGGACAATGAGCAGTTCTTC. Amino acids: CASSSPQGPADNEQFF.

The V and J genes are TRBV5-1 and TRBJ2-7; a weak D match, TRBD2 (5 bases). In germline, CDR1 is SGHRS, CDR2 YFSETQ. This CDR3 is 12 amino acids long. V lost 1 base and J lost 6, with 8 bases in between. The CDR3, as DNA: TGCGCCAGCAGCTTGAGAGGGATCGAGCAGTACTTC. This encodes CASSLRGIEQYF.

CDR3 sequence: CASSYRGYGNTIYF. As DNA, the CDR3 is TGTGCCAGCAGTTACAGGGGATACGGAAACACCATATATTTT. The rearrangement uses TRBV27 and TRBJ1-3; 7 positions match TRBD1. Germline CDR1 is MNHEY and CDR2 is SMNVEV (reference sequence). J was trimmed by 4 bases and V by 4 bases; bases with no gene match: 4. The CDR3 covers 14 residues.

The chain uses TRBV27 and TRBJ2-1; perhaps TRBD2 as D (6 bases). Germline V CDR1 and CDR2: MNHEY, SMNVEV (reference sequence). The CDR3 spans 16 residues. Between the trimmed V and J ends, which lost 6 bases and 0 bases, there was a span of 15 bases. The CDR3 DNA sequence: TGTGCCAGCAGAAGGGCTAGCGCTAGCTCCTACAATGAGCAGTTCTTC. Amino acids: CASRRASASSYNEQFF.

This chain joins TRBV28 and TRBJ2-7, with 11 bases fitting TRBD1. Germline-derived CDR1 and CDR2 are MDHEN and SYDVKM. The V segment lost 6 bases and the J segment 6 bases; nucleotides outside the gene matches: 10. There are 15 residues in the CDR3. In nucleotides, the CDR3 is TGTGCCAGCAGGTCCGGGACAGGGGGAGGCCTCGAGCAGTACTTC. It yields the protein CASRSGTGGGLEQYF.